This T cell receptor beta chain stems from a study of blood T cells in healthy people across ages (dated by TCRdb to between 2015 and 2017). Describing the broader study: Template switching captured roughly one uniquely barcoded TCR beta cDNA molecule per two T cells in model experiments. Using deep sequencing normalized with unique cDNA molecular identifiers, the study measured how TCR beta repertoire diversity changes with age. The donors were split into four age groups: young (average 16 years), middle-aged (more than 35), aged (roughly 68) and long-lived (roughly 86). Donors of different ages were randomly distributed across sequencing lanes to avoid experimental bias. Using the same blood draw, the study looked at two additional independent replicas of 1 million unique cDNA reads for two donors, one aged 18 to 29 and the other aged 80 or older.

What the research found in general, with its limitations: Observed TCR beta diversity correlated strongly with the percentage of naive T cells measured by flow cytometry. The CMV infection status of donors was not known, potentially confounding age-related changes in expanded clonotypes. Compared with the aged group, more naive CD4+ T cells, fewer expanded clones and increased TCR diversity were shown by the long-lived group, suggesting age selection. Total diversity estimates from one million sequenced T cells were considered lower bounds and underestimates. Bulk unsorted PBMC profiling prevented conclusive comparison of naive and antigen-experienced compartments. As age increased, observed TCR beta diversity per million T cells dropped in a roughly linear way, and a significant reduction was already evident by age around 41.

To note about this clonotype: Its binding antigen is unknown. No much larger clone is present one base from it, and per-base qualities are unavailable.

The 40 or so donors, aged about 6 to 95 years, were systemically healthy Caucasian individuals from Russia. Ten milliliters of peripheral blood were drawn from each donor into EDTA-treated Vacutainer tubes. Ficoll-Paque density-gradient centrifugation was used to isolate PBMCs, with at least 6 million per sample. Trizol reagent was used to extract total RNA from the PBMCs, yielding at least 5 micrograms per sample. Naive CD45RAhigh/CD27high T cell percentages were measured by flow cytometry on a PBMC aliquot from every donor. Libraries came from 5' RACE. Instrument used: Illumina HiSeq 2500. The second PCR ran for about 6 to 12 cycles and used a J-beta primer mix along with a sample-barcoded 5' primer. A unique molecular identifier was introduced onto each TCR beta cDNA molecule by a template-switch 5' adaptor carrying 12 random nucleotides. At least 2.5 million CDR3-containing paired-end reads were obtained from each sample. First-strand cDNA synthesis was performed from all RNA using the Mint cDNA synthesis kit, with priming by a TRBC-specific oligonucleotide. Following uracil-DNA glycosylase treatment, all cDNA underwent a first 18-cycle PCR with the universal primers M1SS and BC2_uni_R. The published analysis was carried out like this. For normalization, 1 million high-quality reads, each with a distinct molecular identifier, were randomly selected from each sample. Instead of being binned into consensus sequences, reads with shared molecular identifiers were discarded. MiTCR, run with a Q25 quality threshold and the strictest error-elimination algorithm, handled CDR3 identification, clonotype clustering and error correction. A nonparametric unseen species model with Euler transformation was used to estimate a lower bound on total TCR beta diversity. TCRdb trimmed public reads at Q25 via fastp, called clones via MiXCR and kept in-frame beta chains. Rows are unified per CDR3 protein, each entry keeping the most common DNA and genes. The V and J calls and clone size are TCRdb's, not the authors'. This sample is represented by hundreds of thousands of distinct CDR3 sequences; approximately 59% of them were singletons. Of the sample, 30% to 40% falls within the top ten clones.

Sample: blood. The TCR sequence derives from a man between 60 and 70 years old in good health.

The DNA sequence is given as TGTGCCAGCAGTCTCCGGACTAGCGGGAGGGAGTTCTTC. This encodes CASSLRTSGREFF. The chain couples TRBV12-3 or TRBV12-4 to TRBJ2-1; 15 bases in the junction line up with TRBD2. From the cysteine through the phenylalanine, the CDR3 covers 13 amino acids. Only the CDR3 DNA is retained, 39 bases long and in frame from the first base. Here V drops 5 bases and J drops 14 bases, and the junction holds 4 bases not matched to any gene.